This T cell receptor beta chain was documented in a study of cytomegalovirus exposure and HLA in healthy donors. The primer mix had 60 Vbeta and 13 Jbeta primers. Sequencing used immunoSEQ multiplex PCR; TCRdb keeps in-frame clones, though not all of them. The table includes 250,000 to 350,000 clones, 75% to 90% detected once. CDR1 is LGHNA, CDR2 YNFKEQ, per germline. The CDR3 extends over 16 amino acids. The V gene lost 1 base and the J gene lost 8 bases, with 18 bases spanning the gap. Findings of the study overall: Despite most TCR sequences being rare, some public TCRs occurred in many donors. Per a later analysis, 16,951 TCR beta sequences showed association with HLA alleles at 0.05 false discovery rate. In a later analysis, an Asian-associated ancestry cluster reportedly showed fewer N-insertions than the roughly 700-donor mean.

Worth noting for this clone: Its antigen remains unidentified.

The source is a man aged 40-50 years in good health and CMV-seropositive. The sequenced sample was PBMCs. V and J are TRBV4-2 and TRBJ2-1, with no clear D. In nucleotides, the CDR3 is TGTGCCAGCAGCCAAGGGTCCCTAGATCCCACCCATGAGCAGTTCTTC. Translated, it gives CASSQGSLDPTHEQFF.